This T cell receptor (beta chain) was sequenced in a study of PD-L1 blockade in urothelial cancer. In the study overall: Each participant's history included 0 to 3 prior chemotherapy regimens. Analysis of the blood was performed 3 weeks (second dose) and 6 weeks after treatment start. Researchers found blood samples held a median of approximately 150,000 T cells. Findings of the study overall: Clonality of blood TCR below the median before treatment predicted better survival.

The time point was: peripheral blood 6 weeks after treatment start. CDR3 length equals 16 residues. CDR1 and CDR2 from the germline V gene are SGHTA and FQGNSA. The V segment lost 1 base and the J segment 6 bases; nucleotides outside the gene matches: 5. Libraries were prepared by immunoSEQ multiplex PCR; TCRdb keeps only in-frame clonotypes and omits some of them. The table lists about 110,000 clones, less than 95% of them singletons. A note on this clone: The antigen is undetermined.

The source of this sequence is a man between 60 and 70 years old with urothelial cancer. The chain employs TRBV7-2 and TRBJ2-1; 11 nucleotides align to TRBD2. This specimen consisted of PBMCs, obtained around atezolizumab (anti-PD-L1) treatment. The CDR3 loop is CASSLVLAGGFNEQFF. The CDR3 region has the DNA TGTGCCAGCAGCTTAGTGTTAGCGGGAGGGTTCAATGAGCAGTTCTTC. The full variable domain, its missing parts supplied by reference TRBV7-2 and TRBJ2-1, is GAGVSQSPSNKVTEKGKDVELRCDPISGHTALYWYRQSLGQGLEFLIYFQGNSAPDKSGLPSDRFSAERTGGSVSTLTIQRTQQEDSAVYLCASSLVLAGGFNEQFFGPGTRLTVL.